This TCR beta chain was captured by sequencing in a study of blood T cell repertoires in COVID-19. Study-wide background: Samples representing acute and convalescent COVID-19 were sourced from the United States, Italy and Spain. Sample material is recorded as cDNA or gDNA derived from T cells, B-cell-depleted T cells, or PBMCs.

Those enrolled in Seattle joined during active infection and were followed longitudinally afterward. The data were produced by immunoSEQ multiplex PCR, yet TCRdb's version contains in-frame clones alone and is incomplete. Among more than 350,000 clones listed, 89% were seen once. With V trimmed by 3 bases and J by 3 bases, 2 bases remained unmatched. Germline CDR1 SGHTS, CDR2 YDEGEE. This CDR3 is 14 amino acids long. The sequenced sample was peripheral blood. The TCR sequence derives from a woman between 25 and 40 years old with COVID-19, enrolled during active disease. This sequence joins TRBV5-8 and TRBJ1-2; 10 bases line up with TRBD1. As DNA, the CDR3 is TGTGCCAGCAGCTGGACAGGGGGGGACTATGGCTACACCTTC. It translates to CASSWTGGDYGYTF. The full variable domain, completed using reference TRBV5-8 and TRBJ1-2, is EAGVTQSPTHLIKTRGQQATLRCSPISGHTSVYWYQQALGLGLQFLLWYDEGEERNRGNFPPRFSGRQFPNYSSELNVNALELEDSALYLCASSWTGGDYGYTFGSGTRLTVV.